One and the same sample provided the 24 T cell receptor beta chains below, sequenced in a study of T cell repertoires in cytomegalovirus infection. In TCRdb, the reads were re-called with MiXCR into one record per CDR3 protein. The table records about 830,000 distinct CDR3 sequences, less than 35% of them present only once. These receptors' targets are unknown. Source: cultured CD8+ T cells from PBMCs, taken from culture after CMV antigen stimulation. Source of these receptors: a human donor in good health (CMV status not recorded). Some clones in this sample may be carry-over from other donors' samples.

This sequence joins TRBV7-2 and TRBJ1-6, with a weak D call TRBD1 (6 bases). V lost 6 bases, J lost 1 base, and 13 bases lay in between. The CDR3 sequence is 16 residues long. CDR1 and CDR2 from the germline V gene are SGHTA and FQGNSA. CDR3 in amino acids: CASRDRSKSYNSPLHF. The CDR3 DNA follows: TGTGCCAGCAGGGACAGATCCAAGTCCTATAATTCACCCCTCCACTTT.

The chain combines TRBV5-6 with TRBJ1-1; D is unclear. The CDR3 totals 14 residues. Trimming stripped 4 bases from V and 10 bases from J, with 20 bases between. The germline V gene has CDR1 SGHDT and CDR2 YYEEEE. The CDR3 region is CASSLRGTTTGAFF. DNA for the CDR3: TGTGCCAGCAGCCTCCGGGGAACTACCACGGGAGCTTTCTTT.

Remarks on this clonotype: At one of its ends the junction is not consistent with the germline gene, which may arise from a read error. This sequence joins TRBV12-3 or TRBV12-4 and TRBJ2-3; 12 bases fit TRBD1. The CDR3 extends over 14 amino acids. CDR3 bases: TGTGCCAGCACCCTTGCCCCCGGGACAGGGGGCCATCACTTT. Translation gives CASTLAPGTGGHHF.

As DNA, the CDR3 is TGTGCCAGCAGCCGCCGGACTAGCGGTTACGGCGAGCAGTTCTTC. Amino acid sequence: CASSRRTSGYGEQFF. The V call is TRBV7-2, the J call TRBJ2-1, with 10 nucleotides matching TRBD2. Germline values: CDR1 SGHTA, CDR2 FQGNSA. The J segment lost 10 bases and the V segment lost 5 bases, leaving 11 bases of the junction unmatched. This CDR3 spans 15 amino acids.

This clonotype occurred a few times. The chain carries TRBV2 and TRBJ1-6; D is perhaps TRBD1 (5 bases). CDR1 is SNHLY and CDR2 is FYNNEI in the germline V gene. The CDR3 contains 12 residues. With 4 bases removed from V and 14 bases from J, the gap between germline ends came to 12 bases. CDR3 residues: CASSGGRPALHF. The CDR3 DNA follows: TGTGCCAGCAGTGGGGGCCGGCCGGCCCTCCACTTT.

The rearrangement uses TRBV7-9 and TRBJ2-7, with D perhaps TRBD1 (5 bases). The V end was cut by 1 base, the J end by 4 bases, with 11 bases between. CDR3 length: 14 residues. The germline V gene encodes CDR1 SEHNR and CDR2 FQNEAQ (reference sequence). CDR3 in amino acids: CASSLVETEYEQYF. Written as DNA, the CDR3 is TGTGCCAGCAGCTTAGTGGAGACAGAATACGAGCAGTACTTC.

This chain connects TRBV6-1 to TRBJ2-6; no clear D. Per germline, CDR1 MNHNS and CDR2 SASEGT. Trimming removed 7 bases from V and 2 bases from J, with 6 bases in between. This CDR3 comprises 13 residues. CDR3 region: CASIRTGANVLTF. In nucleotides, the CDR3 is TGTGCCAGCATAAGAACTGGGGCCAACGTCCTGACTTTC.

This chain uses TRBV28 with TRBJ2-2; a weak D match, TRBD1 (6 bases). With 2 bases removed from V and 4 bases from J, the gap between germline ends came to 14 bases. Germline CDR1 is MDHEN and CDR2 is SYDVKM. The CDR3 covers 16 residues. The CDR3: CASSLRQVISTGELFF. In nucleotides, the CDR3 is TGTGCCAGCAGTTTAAGACAGGTGATTTCCACCGGGGAGCTGTTTTTT.

The rearrangement links TRBV6-1 to TRBJ1-1; D remains unclear. Germline V gene data show CDR1 as MNHNS and CDR2 as SASEGT. The CDR3 runs to 11 residues. The ends were cut back, 11 bases at V and 4 bases at J, with 11 bases in the middle. CDR3 in amino acids: CAGAWGTEAFF. The CDR3, as DNA: TGTGCCGGCGCCTGGGGCACTGAAGCTTTCTTT.

The V call is TRBV28, the J call TRBJ2-7, with D possibly TRBD2 on 5 matching bases. The germline CDR1 and CDR2 sequences are MDHEN and SYDVKM. Trimming took off 3 bases at V and 4 bases at J, with 13 bases between the two ends. This CDR3 spans 14 amino acids. CDR3 residues: CASSFADLLYEQYV. The CDR3 DNA is TGTGCCAGCAGTTTCGCGGACTTACTGTACGAGCAGTACGTC.

This clonotype appeared a few times. The chain combines TRBV6-1 with TRBJ1-1; D gene uncertain. From germline, CDR1 is MNHNS and CDR2 SASEGT. The ends were cut back, 3 bases at V and 3 bases at J, with 17 bases in the middle. The CDR3 extends over 16 amino acids. The CDR3 spells CASSDPGRSAHTEAFF. CDR3 DNA sequence: TGTGCCAGCAGTGACCCCGGACGGTCGGCTCACACTGAAGCTTTCTTT.

This rearrangement joins TRBV12-3 or TRBV12-4 to TRBJ2-5, with D possibly TRBD2 on 7 matching bases. The CDR3 length is 18 residues. V gave up 3 bases and J gave up 2 bases, with 22 bases separating them. CDR3 nucleotides: TGTGCCAGCAGTTTTAGTCTCCCGGGGGGCCTTCGTCAAGAGACCCAGTACTTC. Its translation is CASSFSLPGGLRQETQYF.

This clonotype was seen a few times. The V call is TRBV4-1, the J call TRBJ1-5, with a tentative D call TRBD1 (6 bases). V was trimmed by 0 bases and J by 1 base, leaving 10 bases between them. This CDR3 comprises 16 residues. Germline V gene data show CDR1 as MGHRA and CDR2 as YSYEKL. CDR3 nucleotide sequence: TGCGCCAGCAGCCAAGATGGAGGGGGAAGCAATCAGCCCCAGCATTTT. It is translated as CASSQDGGGSNQPQHF.

Remarks on this clonotype: This may be a read error, as it is one base from a much larger clone. The chain recombines TRBV6-8 with TRBJ1-1, with 7 nucleotides matching TRBD1. This CDR3 region has 14 residues. Germline CDR1 MNHGY, CDR2 SAAAGT. The CDR3 bases are TGTGCCAGCAGTTGGGGACAGACGAACACTAAAGCTTTCTTT. Its protein product is CASSWGQTNTKAFF.

This clonotype was observed at least ten times. The chain joins TRBV7-8 to TRBJ1-2, with a tentative D call TRBD1 (6 bases). V was clipped by 5 bases and J by 1 base, with 11 bases between them. The germline V gene encodes CDR1 SGHVS and CDR2 FQNEAQ. The CDR3 loop spans 14 amino acids. The CDR3 coding sequence is TGTGCCAGCAGCCTACAGGGAAATAACTATGGCTACACCTTC. This gives the protein CASSLQGNNYGYTF.

This clonotype was observed a handful of times. The V call is TRBV7-9, the J call TRBJ2-3, with 8 bases matching TRBD2. Germline CDR1 is SEHNR and CDR2 is FQNEAQ (reference sequence). Unmatched junction bases numbered 7, after V lost 3 bases and J lost 2 bases. The CDR3 loop spans 16 amino acids. The CDR3: CASSFLSGGPTDTQYF. Here the CDR3 DNA reads TGTGCCAGCAGCTTCCTCTCGGGGGGGCCCACAGATACGCAGTATTTT.

The chain combines TRBV4-2 with TRBJ2-3, with a possible D match to TRBD1 (5 bases). From germline, CDR1 is LGHNA and CDR2 YNFKEQ. V lost 1 base and J 2 bases, leaving 10 bases between the germline ends. This CDR3 region has 15 residues. The CDR3 loop reads CASSQGGLITDTQYF. DNA for the CDR3: TGTGCCAGCAGCCAAGGGGGCCTTATCACAGATACGCAGTATTTT.

This clonotype was counted ten times or more. The rearrangement joins TRBV6-6 to TRBJ1-2; a possible D gene is TRBD1 (5 bases). This CDR3 is built from 13 residues. Trimming stripped 6 bases from V and 6 bases from J, with 14 bases between. The germline gives CDR1 MNHNY, CDR2 SVGAGI (reference sequence). Written as DNA, the CDR3 is TGTGCCAGCAGCTTCGGGGGAGGGGATGGCTACACCTTC. It codes for CASSFGGGDGYTF.

This clonotype occurred a few times. This chain joins TRBV11-2 and TRBJ2-1; perhaps TRBD2 as D (7 bases). V was clipped by 1 base and J by 15 bases, with 19 bases between them. The V gene's germline CDR1 is SGHAT and CDR2 FQNNGV. The CDR3 spans 14 residues. The DNA for the CDR3 is TGTGCCAGCAGCTTAGGTGGGGGGGCGGACCCTCTGTTCTTC. Translating it yields CASSLGGGADPLFF.

This clonotype occurred a few times. The chain carries TRBV12-3 or TRBV12-4 and TRBJ2-7, with TRBD1 as a possible D gene (5 bases). Deletions cut 6 bases from V and 5 bases from J, with 14 bases between. The CDR3 sequence is 13 residues long. CDR3 region: CASSLQGYNEQYF. In DNA form, the CDR3 reads TGTGCCAGCAGCCTTCAGGGATACAACGAGCAGTACTTC.

This sequence joins TRBV6-5 and TRBJ2-1, with 9 bases matching TRBD1. J gave up 7 bases and V 5 bases, and 15 bases lay outside the gene matches. This CDR3 has 17 residues. Germline values: CDR1 MNHEY, CDR2 SVGAGI. CDR3 sequence (DNA): TGTGCCAGCAGTATATTTCCCCGGGACAGGGAGAGTAATGAGCAGTTCTTC. Amino acids: CASSIFPRDRESNEQFF.

This chain links TRBV6-8 with TRBJ1-2, with no clear D. Trimming took off 1 base at V and 4 bases at J, with 19 bases between the two ends. There are 17 residues in the CDR3. Germline assignment: CDR1 MNHGY and CDR2 SAAAGT. In DNA, the CDR3 is TGTGCCAGCAGTTACTACCTAAATCTAGAGGGAAGCTATGGCTACACCTTC. Its protein is CASSYYLNLEGSYGYTF.

This sequence joins TRBV4-1 and TRBJ1-2; no clear D. Looked up from germline, CDR1 is MGHRA and CDR2 is YSYEKL. The V gene lost 0 bases and the J gene lost 0 bases, with 11 bases spanning the gap. CDR3 length: 16 amino acids. DNA for the CDR3: TGCGCCAGCAGCCAAGAGAACAGCGTCACTAACTATGGCTACACCTTC. It yields the protein CASSQENSVTNYGYTF.

V and J are TRBV12-3 or TRBV12-4 and TRBJ1-4; no definite D call. The germline V and J ends were trimmed by 2 bases and 4 bases, with 11 bases remaining between them. This CDR3 contains 15 residues. The CDR3 coding sequence is TGTGCCAGCAGTTTACTTTTACGGATTAATGAAAAACTGTTTTTT. Protein: CASSLLLRINEKLFF.